This T cell receptor (beta chain) was recovered during a study of tumor-infiltrating lymphocytes in primary liver carcinoma (dated by TCRdb to the late 2010s). Concerning the study at large: Five patients with histopathologically diagnosed primary liver carcinoma underwent surgical resection in China between November 2015 and 2016. Hepatocellular carcinoma (four) or combined HCC and intrahepatic cholangiocarcinoma (one) was present in the five patients, who were three men and two women aged 30 to 69 years. The five patients had tumors of stage T1-T3 N0M0, with maximum diameters ranging from roughly 4.2 to 11 cm. Roughly 3.5 to 7.13 million productive TCRbeta reads were obtained per sample, and no significant difference in read depth was found between tissue types. For each liver tumor, the study sampled five regions along with adjacent normal tissue and blood, and applied TCRbeta repertoire sequencing, expression microarrays and whole-exome sequencing. A total of about 35 specimens from 5 patients, comprising approximately 25 tumor regions, 5 adjacent noncancerous liver tissues and 5 peripheral blood samples, were covered by TCRbeta repertoire sequencing. Repertoires from technical replicates were highly reproducible, with mean shared-clone rates about 0.9 and correlation coefficients above 0.98.

The paper's findings and limits, for the study overall: Only a few patients were included in the study, and the authors note that the findings should be validated in a larger study. Repertoire overlap was found to be higher between tumor regions (mean about 35%) than between tumor-adjacent (around 17%) or tumor-blood (14%) pairs, consistent with antigen-driven expansion. Comparison of CD4+ and CD8+ T cell repertoires was precluded by the use of bulk unsorted samples. Compared with blood, tumors had a significantly larger share of the repertoire taken up by the top 250 clones (p = 0.039). Because sequencing covered only the TCR beta chain and unpaired alpha chains were not captured, true repertoire diversity is likely underestimated.

TRIzol reagent was used to extract blood RNA from unsorted whole blood, while the DNeasy Blood & Tissue kit provided the germline DNA. Chronic HBV infection was present in the patients, and the patients were treatment-naive at sampling. About 3.6 milliliters of peripheral blood were collected into K2EDTA tubes before surgery. Comments on this clonotype: What antigen it recognizes has not been identified. Base quality data are lacking; no much larger clone is found one base away.

Starting from about 500 ng total RNA, TCRbeta-specific cDNA was produced by reverse transcription with a constant-region primer and ProtoScript II reverse transcriptase. Three nested multiplex PCR rounds, following a slightly modified ARM-PCR procedure, were used to build the TCRbeta libraries. A final 25-cycle PCR with Deep VentR polymerase added sample barcodes and Illumina adapters. Amplicons of 200-500 bp were gel-purified with a QIAquick gel extraction kit before sequencing. The TCRbeta amplicons were sequenced with 250-bp paired-end reads on an Illumina HiSeq 2500. Turning to the authors' computational methods: Trimmomatic v0.33 was used to quality-trim the reads, and FLASH v1.2.11 was used to merge paired reads so that full CDR3 sequences could be recovered. MiGEC v1.2.1b assigned V, D and J germline segments to the rearranged TCRbeta sequences. Clonotype statistics and Shannon-Wiener diversity indices were calculated with VDJtools v1.0.0. To reduce sampling bias, subsequent analyses other than the diversity analysis used only the 250 most abundant clonotypes in each sample. Clones were called with MiXCR by TCRdb after fastp trimmed the public reads at Q25, and only in-frame beta chains were retained. Rows matching on CDR3 protein sequence are summarized as one entry with the most common DNA and genes. TCRdb, not the original authors, processed these V and J calls. The sample includes 300,000 to 350,000 distinct CDR3 sequences, with around 60% observed a single time. Clones ranked in the top ten supply 5.5% to 8% of the sample.

The sequencing input was peripheral blood. This receptor was identified in a man aged 40-49 years with primary liver carcinoma and hepatitis B virus infection.

The bases read TGTGCCAGTAGCATTGGGGACTCACAAGAGCAGTTCTTC. Its translation reads: CASSIGDSQEQFF. The V gene is TRBV11-2 and the J gene is TRBJ2-1; the D gene is perhaps TRBD2, on 6 matching bases. The germline V gene specifies SGHAT as CDR1 and FQNNGV as CDR2. At the junction V is shortened by 9 bases and J by 10 bases, with 19 bases in between. From cysteine to phenylalanine, the CDR3 is 13 amino acids long. This entry keeps only the CDR3 DNA: 39 bases, framed from base 1.